This T cell receptor (beta chain) is from a study of shared clonotypes between healthy human individuals. Study details: Those who served as donors were a couple of women and a few men between the ages of 18 and 49.

In germline, CDR1 is SGHTS, CDR2 YDEGEE. The V gene lost 1 base and the J gene lost 0 bases, with 8 bases spanning the gap. The CDR3 is 15 amino acids. Study-wide results and caveats: In general, naive subsets displayed greater estimated richness than memory subsets did.

The run depth of the assay was deep. An even split of each subset's genomic DNA across several immunoSEQ plates was performed. Generated by immunoSEQ multiplex PCR, the TCRdb table keeps only in-frame clones and is missing some. The sample lists some 1 million clones; approximately 72% were seen once. Turning to this clone: Its antigen is undetermined.

The sequence came from a man aged 18 to 30 in good health. The chain has TRBV5-8 and TRBJ1-3; D call uncertain. Specimen: memory CD4+ T cells sorted from blood. Subset defined: CD45RA-negative fraction. The CDR3 protein is CASSLFSSSGNTIYF. The DNA of the CDR3 is TGTGCCAGCAGCTTGTTCTCTAGCTCTGGAAACACCATATATTTT.